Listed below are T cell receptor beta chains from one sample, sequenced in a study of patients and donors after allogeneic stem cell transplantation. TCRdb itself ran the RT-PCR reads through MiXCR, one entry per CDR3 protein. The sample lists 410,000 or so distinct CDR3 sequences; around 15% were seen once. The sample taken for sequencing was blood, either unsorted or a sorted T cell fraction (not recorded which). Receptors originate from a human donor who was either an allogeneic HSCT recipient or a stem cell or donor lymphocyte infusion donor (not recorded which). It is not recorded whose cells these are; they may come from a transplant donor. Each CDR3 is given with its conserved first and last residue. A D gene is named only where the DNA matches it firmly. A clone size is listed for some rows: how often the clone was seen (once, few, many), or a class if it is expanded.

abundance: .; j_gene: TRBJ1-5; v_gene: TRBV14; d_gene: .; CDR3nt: TGTGCCAGCAGCCAAGAGAAGGGCCTCGTAATCAATCAGCCCCAGCATTTT; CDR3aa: CASSQEKGLVINQPQHF
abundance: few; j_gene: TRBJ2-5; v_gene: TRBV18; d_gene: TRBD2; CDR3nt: TGTGCCAGCTCACCAGGGACTAGCGCATCGCAAGAGACCCAGTACTTC; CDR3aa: CASSPGTSASQETQYF
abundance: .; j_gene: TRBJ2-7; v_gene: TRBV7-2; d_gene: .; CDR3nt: TGTGCCAGCAGCCCTACCGATGAGCTCGGCTACGAGCAGTACTTC; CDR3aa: CASSPTDELGYEQYF
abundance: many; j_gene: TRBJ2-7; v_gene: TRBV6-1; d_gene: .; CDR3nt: TGTGCCAGCAGGCCCCCCTTCGGGACATCGTTGCTCGAGCAGTACTTC; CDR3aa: CASRPPFGTSLLEQYF
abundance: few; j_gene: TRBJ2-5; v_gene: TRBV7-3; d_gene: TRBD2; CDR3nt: TGTGCCAGCAGCTTAAGGGCGGGGGGGCTGGAGACCCAGTACTTC; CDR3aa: CASSLRAGGLETQYF
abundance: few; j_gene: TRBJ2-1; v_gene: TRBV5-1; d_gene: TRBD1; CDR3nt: TGCGCCAGCAGCTTCGGACAGGGCGTTGATGAGCAGTTCTTC; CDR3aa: CASSFGQGVDEQFF
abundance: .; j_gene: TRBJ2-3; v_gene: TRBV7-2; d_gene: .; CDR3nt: TGTGCCAGCAGCTTTCACCAGGCCCCAGTTACGCAGTATTTT; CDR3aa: CASSFHQAPVTQYF
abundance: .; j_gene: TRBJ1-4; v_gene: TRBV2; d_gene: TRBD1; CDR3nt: TGTGCCAGCGCAAGGACAGGAGCTAATGAAAAACTGTTTTTT; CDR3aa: CASARTGANEKLFF
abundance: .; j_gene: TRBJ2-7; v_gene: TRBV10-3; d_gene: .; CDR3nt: TGTGCCATCAGTGAAACTCCGACCTACGAGCAGTACTTC; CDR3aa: CAISETPTYEQYF
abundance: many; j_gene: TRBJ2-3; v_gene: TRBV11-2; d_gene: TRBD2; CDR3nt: TGTGCCAGCACTAGCGGGGGCACAGATACGCAGTATTTT; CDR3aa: CASTSGGTDTQYF
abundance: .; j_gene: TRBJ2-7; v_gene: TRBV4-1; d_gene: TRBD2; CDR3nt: TGCGCCAGCAGCCATGGGAACGCGGGAGGCCCCTACGAGCAGTACTTC; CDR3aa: CASSHGNAGGPYEQYF